This T cell receptor (beta chain) appears in the sequencing data of a study of monozygotic twins with inflammatory bowel disease (dated by TCRdb to the late 2010s). Looking at the study overall: In total, roughly 30 monozygotic twin pairs made up the full study: 19 Danish pairs, all IBD-discordant, plus nine German pairs, of which four were IBD-concordant and five were IBD-discordant. Within discordant pairs, disease-associated traits were sought mainly by comparing IBD patients with their genetically identical healthy co-twins. Each individual had, on average, about 151 000 unique TCRalpha sequences and 181 000 unique TCRbeta sequences available for analysis.

Library method: 5' RACE. For each TCR library, 3,500 to 4,000 ng of total RNA was used. For each sample, cDNA synthesis with SMARTScribe reverse transcriptase was split into eight separate reactions. During cDNA synthesis, template switching introduced unique molecular identifiers that contained a 6-nucleotide sample barcode. TCRalpha and TCRbeta cDNA was amplified in two nested PCRs of around 15 and 9 cycles, and bead purification was carried out after each PCR. Before amplification, the cDNA was treated with uracil DNA-glycosylase and purified using the QIAquick PCR purification kit. The second PCR added Illumina TruSeq-compatible adapters along with sample-specific barcodes. TapeStation and Qubit were used to check library quality and concentration, and 4 to 6 ng of each library went into the pool. Sequencing of pooled libraries was carried out on an Illumina HiSeq2500 single-index Rapid Run using 2 x 100 bp reads and custom sequencing primers. In the paper's pipeline: UMI-based consensus assembly with MiGEC version 1.2.6 was used to correct PCR and sequencing errors. MiXCR version 2.1.1 was used to carry out V(D)J alignment, clonotype assembly and CDR3 extraction. To normalise gene usage, clonotype sharing and MAIT/NKT TCR abundance, the analysis used the top 1000, 10 000 and 20 000 clonotypes per sample. Diversity was computed as the inverse Simpson index with the vegan R package after downsampling to 27 000 UMIs. Statistical testing used paired Mann-Whitney U tests on the discordant twin pairs and applied Benjamini-Hochberg correction for multiple testing. One entry per CDR3 protein sequence results from the TCRdb reprocessing of the reads, with DNA left out. TCRdb assigned the V and J calls; the authors' analysis was not used. The sample has about 330,000 distinct CDR3 sequences on record. Around 2% of the sample belongs to the ten largest clones.

In regard to this clonotype: What antigen it recognizes has not been identified.

CDR1 and CDR2, looked up from the germline V gene, are SGHTA and FQGNSA. The CDR3 holds 17 amino acids from the cysteine to the phenylalanine. DNA was not recorded. What the authors observed across the whole study: Different T cell subtypes could not be distinguished in the analysis. Because patients were on differing immunosuppressive treatments, the repertoires may have picked up extra background noise and inter-individual variability. The results gave no support for a single strong signal or clonotype linked to IBD. No difference in repertoire similarity was observed between concordant and discordant twins, possibly owing to limited statistical power. A decrease in TCRbeta repertoire diversity, as measured by inverse Simpson index, was observed in IBD patients compared with their healthy co-twins. IBD patients shared fewer clonotypes with other individuals than healthy twins did, most markedly in patients showing signs of disease activity.

From each donor, an approximately 2.5 ml peripheral blood sample was drawn into PAXgene tubes and stored at -80 degrees C. Without T cell sorting, total RNA was isolated from whole blood using the PAXgene blood miRNA kit on an automated QIAcube. Peripheral blood from monozygotic twin pairs concordant or discordant for inflammatory bowel disease was subjected to deep TCRalpha and TCRbeta repertoire profiling with unique molecular barcoding. Smoking habits were recorded for all twin pairs, with individuals classified as current, former or never smokers. The receptor's source is a human donor with ulcerative colitis or Crohn's disease, or a healthy co-twin of an affected twin (not recorded which). Sequences were obtained from blood. This chain is built from TRBV7-2 and TRBJ2-3; checking the TCRdb D call of TRBD2 is not possible without DNA. This receptor carries the CDR3 CASTLRGSGSFTDTQYF.